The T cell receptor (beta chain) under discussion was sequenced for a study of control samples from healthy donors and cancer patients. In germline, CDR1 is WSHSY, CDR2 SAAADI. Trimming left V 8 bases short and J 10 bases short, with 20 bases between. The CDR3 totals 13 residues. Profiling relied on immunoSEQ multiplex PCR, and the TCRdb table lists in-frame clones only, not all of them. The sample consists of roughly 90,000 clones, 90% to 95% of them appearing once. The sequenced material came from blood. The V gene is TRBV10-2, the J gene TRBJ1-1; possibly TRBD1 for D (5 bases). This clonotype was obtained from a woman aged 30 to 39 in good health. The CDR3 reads CASDLSNEGPAFF. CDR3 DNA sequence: TGCGCCAGCGATCTGTCGAACGAGGGGCCAGCTTTCTTT.